Below are 3 T cell receptor beta chains sequenced from a single sample in a study of cytomegalovirus exposure and HLA in healthy donors. The study ran its PCR with 60 Vbeta and 13 Jbeta primers. The assay was immunoSEQ multiplex PCR, and TCRdb's table has in-frame clones only and misses some. The listing contains 100,000 or so clones. The sample consisted of PBMCs. The receptors originated from a man aged 45-65 years in good health and CMV-seronegative.

V usage is TRBV11-3 and J usage is TRBJ2-2; a weak D match, TRBD2 (7 bases). The germline V gene has CDR1 SGHNT and CDR2 YENEEA. V was clipped by 5 bases and J by 6 bases, with 13 bases between them. CDR3 length: 14 amino acids. In DNA, the CDR3 is TGTGCCAGCAGCGAGGGGGGGATAGCCGGGGAGCTGTTTTTT. Amino acids: CASSEGGIAGELFF. Combining the CDR3 with reference TRBV11-3 and TRBJ2-2 gives the whole variable domain EAGVVQSPRYKIIEKKQPVAFWCNPISGHNTLYWYLQNLGQGPELLIRYENEEAVDDSQLPKDRFSAERLKGVDSTLKIQPAELGDSAVYLCASSEGGIAGELFFGEGSRLTVL.

A note on this clone: The CDR3 does not end in the conserved phenylalanine or tryptophan, so this is likely a read error. J is TRBJ1-1 and V is TRBV5-6; 7 positions agree with TRBD1. Looked up from germline, CDR1 is SGHDT and CDR2 is YYEEEE. This CDR3 has 16 residues. The junction had 9 bases not matched to a gene; V was cut back by 0 bases and J by 4 bases. CDR3 region: CASSLGTGLYGTEAFL. The CDR3 DNA reads TGTGCCAGCAGCTTGGGGACAGGCCTTTACGGCACTGAAGCTTTCCTT.

The chain joins TRBV7-2 to TRBJ1-4; D is ambiguous. The germline V gene encodes CDR1 SGHTA and CDR2 FQGNSA. The V end was cut by 2 bases, the J end by 0 bases, with 4 bases between. There are 14 residues in the CDR3. CDR3 DNA sequence: TGTGCCAGCAGCTTAACAGCAACTAATGAAAAACTGTTTTTT. Its protein is CASSLTATNEKLFF. The whole variable domain, filled in from reference TRBV7-2 and TRBJ1-4, reads GAGVSQSPSNKVTEKGKDVELRCDPISGHTALYWYRQSLGQGLEFLIYFQGNSAPDKSGLPSDRFSAERTGGSVSTLTIQRTQQEDSAVYLCASSLTATNEKLFFGSGTQLSVL.